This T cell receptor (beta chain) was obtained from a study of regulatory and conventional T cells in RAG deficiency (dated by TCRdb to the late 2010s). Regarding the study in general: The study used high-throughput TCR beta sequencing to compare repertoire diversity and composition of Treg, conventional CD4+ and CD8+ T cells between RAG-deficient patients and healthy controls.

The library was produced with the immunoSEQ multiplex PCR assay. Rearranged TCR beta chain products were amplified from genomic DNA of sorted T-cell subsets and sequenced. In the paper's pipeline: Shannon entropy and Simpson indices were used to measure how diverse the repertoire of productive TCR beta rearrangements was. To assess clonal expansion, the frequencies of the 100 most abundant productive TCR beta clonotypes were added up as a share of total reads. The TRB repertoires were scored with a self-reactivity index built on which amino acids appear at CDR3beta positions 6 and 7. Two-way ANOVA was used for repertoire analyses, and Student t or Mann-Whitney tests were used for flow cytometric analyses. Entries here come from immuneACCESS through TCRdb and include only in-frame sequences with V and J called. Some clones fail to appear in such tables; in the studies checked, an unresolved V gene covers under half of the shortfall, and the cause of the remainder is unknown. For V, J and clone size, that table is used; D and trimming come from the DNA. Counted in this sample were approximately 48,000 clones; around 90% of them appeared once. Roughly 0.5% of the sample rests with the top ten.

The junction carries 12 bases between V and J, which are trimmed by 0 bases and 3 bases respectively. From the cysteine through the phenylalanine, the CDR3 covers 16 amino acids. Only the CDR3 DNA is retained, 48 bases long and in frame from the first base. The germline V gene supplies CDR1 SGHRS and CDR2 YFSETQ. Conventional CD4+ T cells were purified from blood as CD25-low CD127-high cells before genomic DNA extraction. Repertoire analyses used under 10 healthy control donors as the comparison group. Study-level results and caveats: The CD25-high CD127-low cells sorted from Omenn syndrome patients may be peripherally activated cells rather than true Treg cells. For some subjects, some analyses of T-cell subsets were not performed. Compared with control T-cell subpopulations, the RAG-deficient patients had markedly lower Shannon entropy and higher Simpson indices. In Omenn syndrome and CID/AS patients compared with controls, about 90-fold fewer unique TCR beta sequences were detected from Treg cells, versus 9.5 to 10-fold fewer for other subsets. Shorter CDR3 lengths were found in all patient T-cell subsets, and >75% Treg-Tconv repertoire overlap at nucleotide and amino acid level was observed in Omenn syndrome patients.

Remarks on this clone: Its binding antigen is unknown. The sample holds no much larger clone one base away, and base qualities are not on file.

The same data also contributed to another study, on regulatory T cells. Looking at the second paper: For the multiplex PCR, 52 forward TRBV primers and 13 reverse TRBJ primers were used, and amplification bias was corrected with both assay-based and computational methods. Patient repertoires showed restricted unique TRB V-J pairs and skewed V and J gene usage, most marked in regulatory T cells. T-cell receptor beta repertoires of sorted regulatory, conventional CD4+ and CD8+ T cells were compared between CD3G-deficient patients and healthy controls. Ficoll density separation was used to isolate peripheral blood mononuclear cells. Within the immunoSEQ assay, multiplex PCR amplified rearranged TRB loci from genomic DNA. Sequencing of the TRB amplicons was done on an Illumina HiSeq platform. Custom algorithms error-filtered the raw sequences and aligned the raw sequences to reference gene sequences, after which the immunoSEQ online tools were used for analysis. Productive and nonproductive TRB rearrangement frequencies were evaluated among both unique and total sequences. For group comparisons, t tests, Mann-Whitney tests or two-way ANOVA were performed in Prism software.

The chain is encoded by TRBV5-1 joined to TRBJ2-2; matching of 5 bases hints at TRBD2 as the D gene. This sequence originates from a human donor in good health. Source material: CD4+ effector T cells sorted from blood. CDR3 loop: CASSLARGVDTGELFF. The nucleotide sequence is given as TGCGCCAGCAGCTTGGCCCGGGGAGTGGACACCGGGGAGCTGTTTTTT.